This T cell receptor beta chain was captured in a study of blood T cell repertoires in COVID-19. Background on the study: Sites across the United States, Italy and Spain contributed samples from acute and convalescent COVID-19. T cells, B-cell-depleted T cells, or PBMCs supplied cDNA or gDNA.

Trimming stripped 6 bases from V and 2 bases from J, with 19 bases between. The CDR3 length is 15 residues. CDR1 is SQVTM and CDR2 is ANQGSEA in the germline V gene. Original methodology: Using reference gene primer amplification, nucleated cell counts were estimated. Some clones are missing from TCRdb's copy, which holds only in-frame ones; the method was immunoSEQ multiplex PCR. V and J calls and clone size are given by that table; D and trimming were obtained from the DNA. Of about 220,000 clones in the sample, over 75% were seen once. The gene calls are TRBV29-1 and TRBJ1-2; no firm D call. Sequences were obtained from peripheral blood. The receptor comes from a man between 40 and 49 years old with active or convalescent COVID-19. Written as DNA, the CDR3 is TGCAGCGTGACCCTTGGAGGGAACACAAACTATGGCTACACCTTC. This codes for CSVTLGGNTNYGYTF. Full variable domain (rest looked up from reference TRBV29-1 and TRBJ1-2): SAVISQKPSRDICQRGTSLTIQCQVDSQVTMMFWYRQQPGQSLTLIATANQGSEATYESGFVIDKFPISRPNLTFSTLTVSNMSPEDSSIYLCSVTLGGNTNYGYTFGSGTRLTVV.